The 31 T cell receptor beta chains below were found in one sample sequenced in a study of early T cells in non-severe SARS-CoV-2 infection (dated by TCRdb to the early 2020s). The library was produced with 5' RACE. The sequencing machine was a NextSeq 500. TCRdb reprocessed the public reads (quality trimming at Q25 with fastp, clone calling with MiXCR) and kept in-frame beta chains. Each CDR3 protein gets just one entry, which takes the most common genes and DNA from the rows behind it. The sample data list about 83,000 distinct CDR3 sequences, and roughly 12% of these were observed just once. The ten largest account for 5% to 8% of the sample. Sequencing was performed on whole blood. The receptors originated from an adult who was a healthcare worker with PCR-confirmed SARS-CoV-2 infection or an uninfected control (not recorded which).

This clonotype was seen only a few times. This chain links TRBV6-1 with TRBJ2-3, with TRBD1 identical over 8 bases. CDR1 MNHNS and CDR2 SASEGT come from the germline V gene. This CDR3 is built from 15 residues. Germline trimming cut 7 bases from V and 0 bases from J; bases unmatched to any gene: 6. CDR3 in DNA: TGTGCCAGCATAAGACAGGGGATGAGCACAGATACGCAGTATTTT. This encodes CASIRQGMSTDTQYF.

The genes are TRBV7-2 and TRBJ2-7; D is possibly TRBD2 (5 bases). Germline CDR1 and CDR2: SGHTA and FQGNSA. CDR3 size: 14 residues. Trimming left V 4 bases short and J 5 bases short, with 15 bases between. CDR3 protein: CASSYLPGENEQYF. The DNA for the CDR3 is TGTGCCAGCAGCTATTTGCCCGGGGAGAACGAGCAGTACTTC.

Here the CDR3 reads CASSWAGTSTDTQYF. The CDR3 region has the DNA TGTGCCAGCAGCTGGGCGGGAACTAGCACAGATACGCAGTATTTT. The chain recombines TRBV7-6 with TRBJ2-3; D may be TRBD2 (6 bases). Germline-derived CDR1 and CDR2 are SGHVS and FNYEAQ. The CDR3 loop spans 15 amino acids. V lost 4 bases, J lost 0 bases, and 11 bases lay in between.

V usage is TRBV5-1 and J usage is TRBJ2-5; D possibly matches TRBD1 or TRBD2 (5 bases each). The CDR3 sequence is 13 residues long. The germline V and J ends were trimmed by 4 bases and 4 bases, with 11 bases remaining between them. Germline-derived CDR1 and CDR2 are SGHRS and YFSETQ. The CDR3 loop reads CASSRDRGETQYF. The CDR3, as DNA: TGCGCCAGCAGCCGGGACCGAGGAGAGACCCAGTACTTC. Filled out from reference TRBV5-1 and TRBJ2-5, the complete variable domain reads KAGVTQTPRYLIKTRGQQVTLSCSPISGHRSVSWYQQTPGQGLQFLFEYFSETQRNKGNFPGRFSGRQFSNSRSEMNVSTLELGDSALYLCASSRDRGETQYFGPGTRLLVL.

As regards this clonotype: The junction shows a germline mismatch at one end, possibly a read error. The chain couples TRBV7-7 to TRBJ2-2, with 8 bases fitting TRBD1. Germline-derived CDR1 and CDR2 are SSHAT and FNYEAQ (reference sequence). This CDR3 contains 15 residues. Here the CDR3 DNA reads TGTGCTAGCAGCTTAGAGGGGACAGGAACCGGGGAGCTGTTTTTT. It specifies CASSLEGTGTGELFF.

V is TRBV20-1 and J is TRBJ2-5; D is undetermined. The CDR3 length is 16 residues. The germline gives CDR1 DFQATT, CDR2 SNEGSKA (reference sequence). The ends were cut back, 0 bases at V and 2 bases at J, with 16 bases in the middle. The chain's CDR3 is CSARDRGSRRQETQYF. The DNA of the CDR3 is TGCAGTGCTAGAGATAGAGGCAGTCGTCGGCAAGAGACCCAGTACTTC.

This clonotype was detected only a few times. The rearrangement links TRBV20-1 to TRBJ2-5, with TRBD1 as a possible D gene (5 bases). V lost 3 bases and J lost 5, with 13 bases in between. There are 13 residues in the CDR3. Per germline, CDR1 DFQATT and CDR2 SNEGSKA (reference sequence). The CDR3 nucleotides read TGCAGTGCTAGGCGTCTAGGGGCTGAGACCCAGTACTTC. This encodes CSARRLGAETQYF.

The table lists this clonotype with a few counts. This chain joins TRBV29-1 and TRBJ2-5; perhaps TRBD1 as D (5 bases). The CDR3 has 15 amino acids. CDR1 is SQVTM and CDR2 is ANQGSEA in the germline V gene. V was clipped by 2 bases and J by 3 bases, with 16 bases between them. The CDR3, as DNA: TGCAGCGTTGAAAGACCACGGACAAGCGAAGAGACCCAGTACTTC. This translates into CSVERPRTSEETQYF.

J is TRBJ2-1 and V is TRBV7-6; D is uncertain. Looked up from germline, CDR1 is SGHVS and CDR2 is FNYEAQ. CDR3 size: 11 residues. Trimming removed 8 bases at V and 13 bases at J, with 15 bases between. CDR3: CASGPENGQFF. The CDR3 bases are TGTGCCAGCGGACCGGAGAACGGTCAGTTCTTC.

This clonotype was recorded a few times. The chain combines TRBV6-2 or TRBV6-3 with TRBJ1-2; perhaps TRBD1 as D (5 bases). Per germline, CDR1 MNHEY and CDR2 SVGEGT. Trimming cost V 5 bases and J 5 bases, with 15 bases left between them. The CDR3 contains 14 residues. CDR3 residues: CASSRQPETYGYTF. The DNA of the CDR3 is TGTGCCAGCAGTCGACAGCCGGAGACTTATGGCTACACCTTC.

This clonotype has at least ten counts. J is TRBJ1-1 and V is TRBV5-1; D gene ambiguous. Germline assignment: CDR1 SGHRS and CDR2 YFSETQ. The CDR3 is 15 residues long. V lost 3 bases to trimming and J lost 0 bases, with 12 bases between them. In DNA, the CDR3 is TGCGCCAGCAGCTCTAGCGGGGAAATGAACACTGAAGCTTTCTTT. Protein product: CASSSSGEMNTEAFF.

The genes are TRBV5-6 and TRBJ2-7; D unclear. V gave up 0 bases and J gave up 0 bases, with 13 bases separating them. The CDR3 contains 16 residues. Germline loops: CDR1 SGHDT, CDR2 YYEEEE. As DNA, the CDR3 is TGTGCCAGCAGCTTGGTAATATTCTCCAACTCCTACGAGCAGTACTTC. Its protein is CASSLVIFSNSYEQYF.

This clonotype has ten or more counts. The chain employs TRBV20-1 and TRBJ1-4; a weak D match, TRBD1 (6 bases). This CDR3 comprises 15 residues. Germline V CDR1 and CDR2: DFQATT, SNEGSKA (reference sequence). Trimming shortened V by 2 bases and J by 5 bases, and 15 bases separated the two germline ends. DNA for the CDR3: TGCAGTGCTAGAATACCGGGACAACTAAATGAAAAACTGTTTTTT. Protein sequence: CSARIPGQLNEKLFF.

A few counts support this clonotype. V gene TRBV7-2 combines with J gene TRBJ2-7, with TRBD1 matching 7 bases. Losses at the gene ends were 0 bases for V and 4 bases for J; bases not matched to a gene: 6. Germline V CDR1 and CDR2: SGHTA, FQGNSA. CDR3 size: 15 residues. The CDR3 bases are TGTGCCAGCAGCTTAGCTACAGGGGATTGGTACGAGCAGTACTTC. Translation gives CASSLATGDWYEQYF.

In its sample, this clonotype was seen many times. The chain links TRBV7-3 to TRBJ2-6; 8 bases are shared with TRBD2. Germline trimming cut 1 base from V and 0 bases from J; bases unmatched to any gene: 8. CDR3 size: 19 residues. The germline gives CDR1 SGHTA, CDR2 FQGTGA. The CDR3 region is CASSLNGVAGSSGANVLTF. CDR3 coding DNA: TGTGCCAGCAGCTTAAACGGAGTAGCGGGGAGCTCTGGGGCCAACGTCCTGACTTTC.

V usage is TRBV10-3 and J usage is TRBJ2-7; no clear D. The V end lost 2 bases, the J end lost 2 bases, and 13 bases lay between the germline ends. CDR3 length: 15 amino acids. The V gene's germline CDR1 is ENHRY and CDR2 SYGVKD. The CDR3 spells CAISEALRAPYEQYF. The CDR3 region has the DNA TGTGCCATCAGTGAGGCCCTGCGAGCTCCCTACGAGCAGTACTTC.

In this sample, this clonotype turned up a few times. The J gene is TRBJ2-1, the V gene TRBV5-1, with TRBD2 matching 13 bases. The CDR3 consists of 15 residues. V trimming: 4 bases; J trimming: 4 bases; junction bases outside the gene matches: 2. Germline V gives CDR1 SGHRS, CDR2 YFSETQ. CDR3 amino acids: CASSQLAGGYNEQFF. Here the CDR3 DNA reads TGCGCCAGCAGCCAACTAGCGGGAGGGTACAATGAGCAGTTCTTC.

The sample holds many counts of this clonotype. This chain joins TRBV6-6 and TRBJ1-4, with TRBD1 identical over 9 bases. The CDR3 has 15 amino acids. The germline CDR1 and CDR2 sequences are MNHNY and SVGAGI (reference sequence). V lost 2 bases, J lost 8 bases, and 6 bases stayed unmatched. CDR3 nucleotides: TGTGCCAGCAGTTACACTACAGGGGGCGCAGAAAAACTGTTTTTT. Translated, it gives CASSYTTGGAEKLFF.

The gene calls are TRBV20-1 and TRBJ2-7, with a possible D match to TRBD2 (6 bases). The CDR3 consists of 15 residues. V lost 4 bases and J lost 1, with 17 bases in between. Germline-derived CDR1 and CDR2 are DFQATT and SNEGSKA (reference sequence). DNA for the CDR3: TGCAGTGCTAAATTGGGGGGACCATTTTCCTACGAGCAGTACTTC. This gives the protein CSAKLGGPFSYEQYF.

CDR3 protein: CASSELLGYTF. In DNA form, the CDR3 reads TGTGCCAGCAGCGAACTTTTGGGCTACACCTTC. The chain combines TRBV2 with TRBJ1-2, with unresolved D. The V end lost 6 bases, the J end lost 8 bases, and 10 bases lay between the germline ends. Germline V CDR1 and CDR2: SNHLY, FYNNEI. CDR3 length: 11 residues.

In the case of this clonotype: This may be a read error, as it is one base from a much larger clone. This chain links TRBV12-5 with TRBJ1-1; D possibly corresponds to TRBD1 (5 bases). Per the germline V gene, CDR1 is LGHNT and CDR2 is FRNRAP. CDR3 size: 14 residues. The DNA for the CDR3 is TGTGTTAGTGGTTTGCAGGGCGCATCCACTGAAGCTTTCTTT. Translating gives CVSGLQGASTEAFF.

The rearrangement links TRBV7-3 to TRBJ1-6; TRBD1 aligns across 10 bases. CDR1 and CDR2 from the germline V gene are SGHTA and FQGTGA. With 3 bases clipped from V and 9 bases from J, the junction kept 2 bases outside the gene matches. This CDR3 spans 14 amino acids. CDR3 DNA: TGTGCCAGCAGCTTGACAGGGGGCATTTCACCCCTCCACTTT. Protein product: CASSLTGGISPLHF.

In this sample, this clonotype turned up a few times. The rearrangement links TRBV5-1 to TRBJ2-3; 12 bases match TRBD2. Germline CDR1 and CDR2: SGHRS and YFSETQ. The CDR3 is 16 residues long. J was trimmed by 4 bases and V by 0 bases; bases with no gene match: 3. CDR3 bases: TGCGCCAGCAGCTTGGGACTAGCGGGAGTGTCAGATACGCAGTATTTT. As protein: CASSLGLAGVSDTQYF.

The J gene is TRBJ1-5, the V gene TRBV12-3 or TRBV12-4; D is possibly TRBD1 (5 bases). Trimming cost V 4 bases and J 4 bases, with 17 bases left between them. The CDR3 spans 16 residues. Written as DNA, the CDR3 is TGTGCCAGCAGTTGGGGGGGGAGAGGCCAAAATCAGCCCCAGCATTTT. The encoded protein is CASSWGGRGQNQPQHF.

This clonotype was counted a few times. The chain has TRBV9 and TRBJ1-3, with no clear D. The CDR3 spans 16 residues. The germline V gene encodes CDR1 SGDLS and CDR2 YYNGEE. Trimming cost V 3 bases and J 2 bases, with 15 bases left between them. This CDR3 reads CASSAQPPLTGNTIYF. The CDR3, as DNA: TGTGCCAGCAGCGCCCAACCTCCCCTAACTGGAAACACCATATATTTT.

Many counts were recorded for this clonotype. The chain combines TRBV19 with TRBJ2-1, with 7 bases matching TRBD2. Unmatched junction bases numbered 9, after V lost 1 base and J lost 6 bases. Germline CDR1 and CDR2: LNHDA and SQIVND (reference sequence). The CDR3 length is 16 residues. CDR3 region: CASSIAGAGAVNEQFF. CDR3 DNA sequence: TGTGCCAGTAGTATAGCTGGCGCGGGAGCTGTCAATGAGCAGTTCTTC.

This clonotype was observed a handful of times. This chain uses TRBV5-8 with TRBJ2-5; TRBD2 matches at 13 bases. This CDR3 is built from 15 residues. Germline values: CDR1 SGHTS, CDR2 YDEGEE. The junction had 4 bases not matched to a gene; V was cut back by 4 bases and J by 4 bases. CDR3 in amino acids: CASSPGLAGAETQYF. CDR3 sequence (DNA): TGTGCCAGCAGCCCCGGACTAGCGGGAGCAGAGACCCAGTACTTC. The full variable domain, rest sourced from reference TRBV5-8 and TRBJ2-5, is EAGVTQSPTHLIKTRGQQATLRCSPISGHTSVYWYQQALGLGLQFLLWYDEGEERNRGNFPPRFSGRQFPNYSSELNVNALELEDSALYLCASSPGLAGAETQYFGPGTRLLVL.

The CDR3 DNA sequence: TGTGCCACCCACCAACCGGCAGGGAGCACAGATACGCAGTATTTT. Its translation is CATHQPAGSTDTQYF. The chain employs TRBV27 and TRBJ2-3, with a weak D call TRBD1 (5 bases). CDR3 length: 15 residues. Germline V CDR1 and CDR2: MNHEY, SMNVEV (reference sequence). Trimming cost V 10 bases and J 0 bases, with 17 bases left between them.

This clonotype was seen a few times. The chain joins TRBV20-1 to TRBJ2-3; D remains unclear. This CDR3 comprises 15 residues. The germline V gene has CDR1 DFQATT and CDR2 SNEGSKA (reference sequence). Trimming took off 0 bases at V and 3 bases at J, with 13 bases between the two ends. CDR3 nucleotide sequence: TGCAGTGCTAGAGAATCACGACTGGCTACAGATACGCAGTATTTT. This codes for CSARESRLATDTQYF.

This clonotype was seen a handful of times. The chain has TRBV20-1 and TRBJ2-1; 9 bases align to TRBD1. Per germline, CDR1 DFQATT and CDR2 SNEGSKA (reference sequence). CDR3 size: 16 residues. V lost 0 bases and J lost 8; bases outside the gene matches: 11. CDR3 bases: TGCAGTGCTAGAGACAACAGGGGGCGTCAGTATGATGAGCAGTTCTTC. Its protein is CSARDNRGRQYDEQFF.

The chain has TRBV10-3 and TRBJ2-5; 7 bases are a match to TRBD2. Germline loops: CDR1 ENHRY, CDR2 SYGVKD. The J segment lost 2 bases and the V segment lost 0 bases, leaving 3 bases of the junction unmatched. This CDR3 has 15 residues. DNA for the CDR3: TGTGCCATCAGTGAGTCGGGAGGGCCACAAGAGACCCAGTACTTC. Protein sequence: CAISESGGPQETQYF.